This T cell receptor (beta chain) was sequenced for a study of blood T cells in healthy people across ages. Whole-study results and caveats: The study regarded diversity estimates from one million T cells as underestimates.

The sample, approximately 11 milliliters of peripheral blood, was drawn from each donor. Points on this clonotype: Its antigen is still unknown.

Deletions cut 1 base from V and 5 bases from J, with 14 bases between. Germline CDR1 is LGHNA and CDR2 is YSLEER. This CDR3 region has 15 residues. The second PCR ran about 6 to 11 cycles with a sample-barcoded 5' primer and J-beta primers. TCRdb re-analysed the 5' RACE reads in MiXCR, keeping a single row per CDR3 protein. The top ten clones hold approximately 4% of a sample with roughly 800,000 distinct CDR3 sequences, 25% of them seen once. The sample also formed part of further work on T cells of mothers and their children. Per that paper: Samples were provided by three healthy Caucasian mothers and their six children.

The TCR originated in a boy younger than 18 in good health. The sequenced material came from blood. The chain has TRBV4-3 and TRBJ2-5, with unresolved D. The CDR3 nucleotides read TGCGCCAGCAGCCAAGTTGAGGACCCTAGGGAGACCCAGTACTTC. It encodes CASSQVEDPRETQYF.